The T cell receptor (beta chain) under discussion was sequenced for a study of shared clonotypes between healthy human individuals. Looking at the study overall: Aged between 18 and 49, the donors were a couple of women and three men.

Study conclusions and caveats: The researchers took only blood, and tissue repertoires probably look different. Naive subsets tended to show greater estimated richness than memory subsets. Rarefaction indicated that sorted-subset sequencing remained incomplete although depth was large.

In the case of this clone: What it binds is not known.

The V gene's germline CDR1 is MNHEY and CDR2 SMNVEV (reference sequence). With 5 bases removed from V and 4 bases from J, the gap between germline ends came to 12 bases. This CDR3 comprises 13 residues. Profiling relied on immunoSEQ multiplex PCR, and the TCRdb table lists in-frame clones only, not all of them. This table has 2 million to 3 million clones, roughly 93% appearing once. The chain carries TRBV27 and TRBJ2-7; D uncertain. The TCR was taken from a man younger than 30 in good health. Some clones in this sample may be carry-over from other donors' samples. The sequenced material came from naive CD4+ T cells from PBMCs. Documented subset: CD45RA+ positively selected. CDR3 sequence: CASSVGSTYEQYF. Here the CDR3 DNA reads TGTGCCAGCAGTGTGGGGTCTACTTACGAGCAGTACTTC.